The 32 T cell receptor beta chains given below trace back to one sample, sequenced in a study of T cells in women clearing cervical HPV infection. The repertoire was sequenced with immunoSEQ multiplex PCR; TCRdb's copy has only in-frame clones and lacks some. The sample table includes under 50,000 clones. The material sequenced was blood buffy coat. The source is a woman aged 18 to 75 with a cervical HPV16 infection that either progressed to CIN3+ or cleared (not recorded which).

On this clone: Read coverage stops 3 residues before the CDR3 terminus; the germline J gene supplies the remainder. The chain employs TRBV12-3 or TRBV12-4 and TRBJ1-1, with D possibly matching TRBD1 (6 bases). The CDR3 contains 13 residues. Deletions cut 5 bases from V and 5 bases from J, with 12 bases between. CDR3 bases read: TGTGCCAGCAGTGCCAGGGGAAGGACTGAA. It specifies CASSARGRTE. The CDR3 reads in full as CASSARGRTEAFF.

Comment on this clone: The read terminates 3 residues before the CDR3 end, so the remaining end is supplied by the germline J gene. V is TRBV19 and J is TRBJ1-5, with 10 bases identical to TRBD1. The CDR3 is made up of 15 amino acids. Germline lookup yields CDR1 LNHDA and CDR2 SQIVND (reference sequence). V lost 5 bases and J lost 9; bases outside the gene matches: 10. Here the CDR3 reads CASSPGTGASRPQHF. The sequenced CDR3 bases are TGTGCCAGTAGTCCCGGGACAGGGGCTTCTCGGCCC.

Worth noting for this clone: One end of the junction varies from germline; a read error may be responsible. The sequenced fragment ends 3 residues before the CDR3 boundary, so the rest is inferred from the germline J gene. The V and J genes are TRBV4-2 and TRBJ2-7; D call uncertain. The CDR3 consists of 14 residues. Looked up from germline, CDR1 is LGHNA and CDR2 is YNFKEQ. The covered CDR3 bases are TGCGCCAGCAGCCAAGAAGTTCGGGCCTACGAG. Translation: CASSQEVRAYE. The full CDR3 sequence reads CASSQEVRAYEQYF.

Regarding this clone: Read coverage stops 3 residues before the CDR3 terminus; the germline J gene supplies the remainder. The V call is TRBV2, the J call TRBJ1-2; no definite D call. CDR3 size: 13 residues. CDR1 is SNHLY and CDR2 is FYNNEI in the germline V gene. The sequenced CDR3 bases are TGTGCCAGCAGTGAAGGGGCGTCCTACGAC. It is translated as CASSEGASYD. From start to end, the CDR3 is CASSEGASYDYTF. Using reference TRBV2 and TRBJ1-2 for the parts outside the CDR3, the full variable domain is EPEVTQTPSHQVTQMGQEVILRCVPISNHLYFYWYRQILGQKVEFLVSFYNNEISEKSEIFDDQFSVERPDGSNFTLKIRSTKLEDSAMYFCASSEGASYDYTFGSGTRLTVV.

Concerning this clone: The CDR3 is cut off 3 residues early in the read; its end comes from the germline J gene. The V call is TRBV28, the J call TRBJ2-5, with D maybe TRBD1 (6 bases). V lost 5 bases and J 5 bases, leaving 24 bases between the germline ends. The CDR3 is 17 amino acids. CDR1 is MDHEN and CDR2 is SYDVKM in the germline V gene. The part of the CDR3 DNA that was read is TGTGCCAGCAGTCCCCGGGACAAAACACCGTTGAGGGAGACC. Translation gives CASSPRDKTPLRET. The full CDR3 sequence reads CASSPRDKTPLRETQYF.

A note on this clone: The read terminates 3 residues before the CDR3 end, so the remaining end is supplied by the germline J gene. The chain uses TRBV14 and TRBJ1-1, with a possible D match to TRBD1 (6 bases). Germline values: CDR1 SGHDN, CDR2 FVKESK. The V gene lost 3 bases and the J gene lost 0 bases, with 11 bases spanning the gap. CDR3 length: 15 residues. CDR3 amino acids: CASSQGGAVNTEAFF. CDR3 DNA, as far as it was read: TGTGCCAGCAGCCAGGGGGGGGCCGTGAACACTGAA.

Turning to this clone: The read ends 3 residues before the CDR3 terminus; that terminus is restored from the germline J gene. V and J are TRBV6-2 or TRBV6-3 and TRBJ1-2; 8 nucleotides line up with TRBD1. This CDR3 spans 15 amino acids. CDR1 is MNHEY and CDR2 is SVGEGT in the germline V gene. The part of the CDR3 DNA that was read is TGTGCCAGCAGACTAGACAGGGGAGTGGGAGATGAC. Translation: CASRLDRGVGDD. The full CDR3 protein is CASRLDRGVGDDYTF.

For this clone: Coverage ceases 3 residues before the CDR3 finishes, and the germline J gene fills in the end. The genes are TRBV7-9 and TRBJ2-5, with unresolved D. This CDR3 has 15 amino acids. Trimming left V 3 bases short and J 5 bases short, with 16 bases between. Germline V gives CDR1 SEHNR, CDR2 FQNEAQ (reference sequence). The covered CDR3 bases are TGTGCCAGCAGCTTTCTTCAGGCCAGCCGGGAGACC. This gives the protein CASSFLQASRET. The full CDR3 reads CASSFLQASRETQYF.

The covered CDR3 bases are TGTGCCAGTAGTGTTGGAGAACCCGGGGAAAAG. Amino acid sequence: CASSVGEPGEK. The entire CDR3 protein reads CASSVGEPGEKLFF. The gene calls are TRBV19 and TRBJ2-2; tentatively, D is TRBD2 (5 bases). The CDR3 end falls 3 residues outside the read, so it is completed with the germline J gene. In germline, CDR1 is LNHDA, CDR2 SQIVND (reference sequence). The CDR3 sequence is 14 residues long.

The CDR3: CASSIRATLSNQPQHF. Incomplete CDR3 DNA: TGTGCCAGTAGTATCCGCGCCACTTTAAGCAATCAGCCC. The gene calls are TRBV19 and TRBJ1-5; D gene uncertain. The sequence runs out 3 residues before the end of the CDR3; the remainder is reconstructed from the germline J gene. This CDR3 has 16 amino acids. V lost 3 bases, J lost 1 base, and 13 bases lay in between. Per germline, CDR1 LNHDA and CDR2 SQIVND (reference sequence). Based on the CDR3 plus reference TRBV19 and TRBJ1-5, the full variable domain is DGGITQSPKYLFRKEGQNVTLSCEQNLNHDAMYWYRQDPGQGLRLIYYSQIVNDFQKGDIAEGYSVSREKKESFPLTVTSAQKNPTAFYLCASSIRATLSNQPQHFGDGTRLSIL.

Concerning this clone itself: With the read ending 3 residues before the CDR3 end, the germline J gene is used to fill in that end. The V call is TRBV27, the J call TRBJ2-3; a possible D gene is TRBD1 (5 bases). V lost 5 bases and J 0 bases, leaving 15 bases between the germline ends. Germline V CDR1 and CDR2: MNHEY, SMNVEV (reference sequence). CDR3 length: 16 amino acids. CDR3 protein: CASSTRQSASTDTQYF. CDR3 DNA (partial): TGTGCCAGCAGTACCCGACAGTCCGCTAGCACAGATACG.

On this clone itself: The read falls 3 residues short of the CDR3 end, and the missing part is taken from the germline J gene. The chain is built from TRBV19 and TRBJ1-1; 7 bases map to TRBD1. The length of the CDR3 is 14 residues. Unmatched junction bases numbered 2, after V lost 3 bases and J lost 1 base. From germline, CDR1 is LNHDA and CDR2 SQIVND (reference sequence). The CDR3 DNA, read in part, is TGTGCCAGTAGTATGGCAGGGGGGAACACTGAA. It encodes CASSMAGGNTE. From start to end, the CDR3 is CASSMAGGNTEAFF.

The CDR3 bases that were read are TGTGCCAGCAGTACTACTACTAGCGGGCCTACAGATACG. As protein: CASSTTTSGPTDT. Given in full, the CDR3 is CASSTTTSGPTDTQYF. J is TRBJ2-3 and V is TRBV27; 9 positions match TRBD2. The read ends 3 residues before the CDR3 terminus; that terminus is restored from the germline J gene. This CDR3 region has 16 residues. Losses at the gene ends were 5 bases for V and 3 bases for J; bases not matched to a gene: 9. The germline gives CDR1 MNHEY, CDR2 SMNVEV (reference sequence).

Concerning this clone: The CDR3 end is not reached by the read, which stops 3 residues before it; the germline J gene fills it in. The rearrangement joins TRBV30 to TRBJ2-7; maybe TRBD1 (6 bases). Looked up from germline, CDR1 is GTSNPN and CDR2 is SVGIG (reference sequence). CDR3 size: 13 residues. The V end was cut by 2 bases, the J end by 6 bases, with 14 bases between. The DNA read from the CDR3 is TGTGCCTGGAGTACGACCCGGACAGCCGAG. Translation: CAWSTTRTAE. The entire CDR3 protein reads CAWSTTRTAEQYF.

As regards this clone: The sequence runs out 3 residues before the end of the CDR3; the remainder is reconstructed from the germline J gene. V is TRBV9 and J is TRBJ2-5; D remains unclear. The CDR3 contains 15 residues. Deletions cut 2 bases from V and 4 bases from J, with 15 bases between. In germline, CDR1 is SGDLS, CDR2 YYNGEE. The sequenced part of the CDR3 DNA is TGTGCCAGCAGCGTCAACCCTAGGAGTGGAGAGACC. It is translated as CASSVNPRSGET. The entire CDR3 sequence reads CASSVNPRSGETQYF.

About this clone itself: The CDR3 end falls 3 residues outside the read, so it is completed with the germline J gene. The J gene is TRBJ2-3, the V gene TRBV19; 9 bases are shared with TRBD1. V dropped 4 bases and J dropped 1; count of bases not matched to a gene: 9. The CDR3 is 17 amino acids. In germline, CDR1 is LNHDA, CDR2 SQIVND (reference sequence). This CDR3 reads CASSRTGVMLGTDTQYF. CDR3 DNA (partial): TGTGCCAGTAGTAGGACAGGGGTTATGCTTGGCACAGATACG.

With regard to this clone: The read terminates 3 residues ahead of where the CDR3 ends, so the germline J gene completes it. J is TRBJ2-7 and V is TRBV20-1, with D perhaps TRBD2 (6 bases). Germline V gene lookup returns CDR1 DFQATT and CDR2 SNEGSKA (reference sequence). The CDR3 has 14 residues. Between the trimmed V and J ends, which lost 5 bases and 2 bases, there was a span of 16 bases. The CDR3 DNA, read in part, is TGCAGTGCTCATCTCGGGGGACTCACCTACGAG. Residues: CSAHLGGLTYE. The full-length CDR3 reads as CSAHLGGLTYEQYF.

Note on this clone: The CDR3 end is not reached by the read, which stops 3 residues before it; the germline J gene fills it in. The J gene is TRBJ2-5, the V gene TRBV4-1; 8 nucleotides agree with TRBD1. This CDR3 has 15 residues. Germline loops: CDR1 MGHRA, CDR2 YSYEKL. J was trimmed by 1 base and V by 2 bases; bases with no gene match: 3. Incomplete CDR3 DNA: TGCGCCAGCAGCCAATCGGGACAGGCCCAAGAGACC. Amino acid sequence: CASSQSGQAQET. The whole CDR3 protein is CASSQSGQAQETQYF.

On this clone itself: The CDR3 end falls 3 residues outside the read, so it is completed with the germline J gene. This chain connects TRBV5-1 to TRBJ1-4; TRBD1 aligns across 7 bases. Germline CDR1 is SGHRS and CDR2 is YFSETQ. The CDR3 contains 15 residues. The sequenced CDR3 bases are TGCGCCAGCAGCTTGAGGGGGCAGGGAGCCAACGTA. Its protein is CASSLRGQGANV. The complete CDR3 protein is CASSLRGQGANVLFF.

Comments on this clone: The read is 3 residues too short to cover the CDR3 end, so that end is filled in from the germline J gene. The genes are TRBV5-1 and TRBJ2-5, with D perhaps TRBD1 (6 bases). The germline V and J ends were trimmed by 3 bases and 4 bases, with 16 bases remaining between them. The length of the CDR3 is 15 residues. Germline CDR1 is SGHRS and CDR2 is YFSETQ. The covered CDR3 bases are TGCGCCAGCAGCTCCGACAGGCCGCAAGGAGAGACC. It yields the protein CASSSDRPQGET. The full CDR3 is CASSSDRPQGETQYF.

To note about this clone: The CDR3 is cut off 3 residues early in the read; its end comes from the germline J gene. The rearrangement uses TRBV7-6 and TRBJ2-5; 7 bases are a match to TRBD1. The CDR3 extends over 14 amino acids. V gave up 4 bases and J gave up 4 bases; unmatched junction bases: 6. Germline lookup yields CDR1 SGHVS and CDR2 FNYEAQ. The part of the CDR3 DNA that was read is TGTGCCAGCAGCTCGTCAGGGGGTGTAGAGACC. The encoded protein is CASSSSGGVET. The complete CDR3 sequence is CASSSSGGVETQYF.

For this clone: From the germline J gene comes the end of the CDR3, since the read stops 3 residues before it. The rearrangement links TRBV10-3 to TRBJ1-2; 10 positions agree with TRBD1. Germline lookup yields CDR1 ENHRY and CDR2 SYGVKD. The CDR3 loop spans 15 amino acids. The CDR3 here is CAISESTGGLRGYTF. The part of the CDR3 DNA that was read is TGTGCCATCAGTGAGTCGACAGGGGGCTTGAGAGGC.

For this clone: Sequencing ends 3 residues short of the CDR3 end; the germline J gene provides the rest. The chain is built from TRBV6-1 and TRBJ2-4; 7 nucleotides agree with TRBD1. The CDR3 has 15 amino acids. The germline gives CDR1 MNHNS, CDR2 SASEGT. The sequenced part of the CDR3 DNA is TGTGCCAGCAGTGAAACAGGGGCCGGTAACTATGGT. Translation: CASSETGAGNYG. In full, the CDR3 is CASSETGAGNYGQYF.

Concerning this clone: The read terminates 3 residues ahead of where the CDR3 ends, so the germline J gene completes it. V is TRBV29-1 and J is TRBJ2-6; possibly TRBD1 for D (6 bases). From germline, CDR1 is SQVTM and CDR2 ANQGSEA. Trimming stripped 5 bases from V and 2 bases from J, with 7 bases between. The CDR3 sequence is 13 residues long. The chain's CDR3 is CSVRDTGANVLTF. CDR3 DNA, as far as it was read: TGCAGCGTTCGGGACACTGGGGCCAACGTC. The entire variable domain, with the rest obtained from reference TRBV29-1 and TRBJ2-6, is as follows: SAVISQKPSRDICQRGTSLTIQCQVDSQVTMMFWYRQQPGQSLTLIATANQGSEATYESGFVIDKFPISRPNLTFSTLTVSNMSPEDSSIYLCSVRDTGANVLTFGAGSRLTVL.

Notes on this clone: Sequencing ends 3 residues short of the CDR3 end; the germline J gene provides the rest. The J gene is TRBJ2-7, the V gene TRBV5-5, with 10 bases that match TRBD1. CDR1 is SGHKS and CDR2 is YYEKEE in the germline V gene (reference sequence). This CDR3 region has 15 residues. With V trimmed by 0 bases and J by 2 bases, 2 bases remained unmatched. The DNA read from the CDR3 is TGTGCCAGCAGCTTGGGGACAGGGGGTCCCTACGAG. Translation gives CASSLGTGGPYE. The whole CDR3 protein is CASSLGTGGPYEQYF.

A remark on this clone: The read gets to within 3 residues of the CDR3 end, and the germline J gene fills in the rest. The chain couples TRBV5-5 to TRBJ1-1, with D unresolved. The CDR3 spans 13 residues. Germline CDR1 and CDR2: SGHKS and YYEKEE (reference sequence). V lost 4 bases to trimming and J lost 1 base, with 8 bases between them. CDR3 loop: CASSRLSNTEAFF. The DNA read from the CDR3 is TGTGCCAGCAGCAGGTTGTCGAACACTGAA.

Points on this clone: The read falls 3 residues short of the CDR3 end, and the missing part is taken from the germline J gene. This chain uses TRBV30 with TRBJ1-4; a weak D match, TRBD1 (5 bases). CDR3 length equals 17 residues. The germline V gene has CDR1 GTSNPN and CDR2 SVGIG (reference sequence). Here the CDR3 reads CAWSFGTYGSGANVLFF. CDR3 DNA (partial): TGTGCCTGGAGTTTCGGGACTTATGGCTCTGGGGCCAACGTA.

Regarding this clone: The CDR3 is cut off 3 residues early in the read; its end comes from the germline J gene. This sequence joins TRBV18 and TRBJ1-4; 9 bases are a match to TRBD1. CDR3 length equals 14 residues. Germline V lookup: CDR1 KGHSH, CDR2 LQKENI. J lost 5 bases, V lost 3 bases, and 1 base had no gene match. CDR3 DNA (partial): TGTGCCAGCTCACCCGGGACAGGGAATGAAAAA. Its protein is CASSPGTGNEK. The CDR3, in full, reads CASSPGTGNEKLFF.

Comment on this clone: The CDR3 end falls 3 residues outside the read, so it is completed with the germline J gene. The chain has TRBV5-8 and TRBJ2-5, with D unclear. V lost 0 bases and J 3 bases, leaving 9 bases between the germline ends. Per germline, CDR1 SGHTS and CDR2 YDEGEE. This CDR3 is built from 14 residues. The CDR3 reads CASSLGPQEETQYF. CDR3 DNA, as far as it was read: TGTGCCAGCAGCTTGGGGCCCCAGGAAGAGACC.

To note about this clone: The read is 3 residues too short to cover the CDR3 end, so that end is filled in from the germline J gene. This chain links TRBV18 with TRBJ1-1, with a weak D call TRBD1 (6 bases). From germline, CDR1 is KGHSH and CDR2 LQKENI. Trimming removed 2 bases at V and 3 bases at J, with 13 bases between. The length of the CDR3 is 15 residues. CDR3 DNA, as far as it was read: TGTGCCAGCTCACCATCGGCAGGGGCACACACTGAA. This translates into CASSPSAGAHTE. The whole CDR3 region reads CASSPSAGAHTEAFF.

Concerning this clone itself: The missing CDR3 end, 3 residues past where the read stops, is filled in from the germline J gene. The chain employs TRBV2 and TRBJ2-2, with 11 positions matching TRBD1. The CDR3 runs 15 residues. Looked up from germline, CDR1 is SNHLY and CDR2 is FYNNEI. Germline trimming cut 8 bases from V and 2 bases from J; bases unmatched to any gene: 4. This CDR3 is CASRGQGGNTGELFF. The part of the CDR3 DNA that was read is TGTGCCAGCCGGGGACAGGGGGGAAACACCGGGGAG.

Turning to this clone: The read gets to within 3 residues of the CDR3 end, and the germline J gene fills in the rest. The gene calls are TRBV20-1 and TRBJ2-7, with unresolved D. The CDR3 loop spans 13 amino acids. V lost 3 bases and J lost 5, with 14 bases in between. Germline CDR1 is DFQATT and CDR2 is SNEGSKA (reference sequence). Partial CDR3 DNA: TGCAGTGCTAGTTTGCCAGGATTCGACGAG. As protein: CSASLPGFDE. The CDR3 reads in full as CSASLPGFDEQYF.